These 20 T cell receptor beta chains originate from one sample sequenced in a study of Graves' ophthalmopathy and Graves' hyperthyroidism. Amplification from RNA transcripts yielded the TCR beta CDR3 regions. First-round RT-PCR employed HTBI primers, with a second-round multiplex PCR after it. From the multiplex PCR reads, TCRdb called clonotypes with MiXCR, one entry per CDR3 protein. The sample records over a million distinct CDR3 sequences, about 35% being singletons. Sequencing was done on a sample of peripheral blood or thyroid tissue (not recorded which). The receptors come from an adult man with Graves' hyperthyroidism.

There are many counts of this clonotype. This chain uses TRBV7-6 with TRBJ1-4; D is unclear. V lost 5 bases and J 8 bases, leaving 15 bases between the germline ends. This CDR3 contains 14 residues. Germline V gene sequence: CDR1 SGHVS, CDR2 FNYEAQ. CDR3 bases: TGTGCCAGCAGCGGAGGGTGGGTAGGCGAAAAACTGTTTTTT. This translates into CASSGGWVGEKLFF.

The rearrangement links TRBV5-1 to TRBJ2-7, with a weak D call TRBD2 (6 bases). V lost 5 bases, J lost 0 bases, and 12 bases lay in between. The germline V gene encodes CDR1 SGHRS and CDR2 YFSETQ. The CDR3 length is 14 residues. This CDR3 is CASRVAASSYEQYF. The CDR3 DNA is TGCGCCAGCAGGGTAGCGGCAAGCTCCTACGAGCAGTACTTC.

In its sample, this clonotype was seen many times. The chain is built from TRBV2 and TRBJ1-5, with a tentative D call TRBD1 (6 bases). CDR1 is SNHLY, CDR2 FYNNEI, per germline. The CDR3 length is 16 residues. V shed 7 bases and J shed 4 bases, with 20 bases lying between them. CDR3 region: CASKGLMGGGNQPQHF. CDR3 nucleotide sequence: TGTGCCAGCAAGGGGTTGATGGGGGGCGGAAATCAGCCCCAGCATTTT.

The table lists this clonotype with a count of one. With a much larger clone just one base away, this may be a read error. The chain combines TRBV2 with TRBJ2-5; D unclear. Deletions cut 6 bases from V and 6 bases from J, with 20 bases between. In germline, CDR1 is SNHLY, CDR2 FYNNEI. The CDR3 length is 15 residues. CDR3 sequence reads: CASRIHGVPAQTQYF. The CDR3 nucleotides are TGTGCCAGCAGAATACACGGTGTCCCCGCGCAGACCCAGTACTTC.

CDR3 region: CSARVLWDRGEFDYGYTF. CDR3 sequence (DNA): TGCAGTGCTAGAGTCCTCTGGGACAGGGGGGAGTTTGACTATGGCTACACCTTC. This sequence joins TRBV20-1 and TRBJ1-2; 11 positions match TRBD1. This CDR3 is built from 18 residues. The germline gives CDR1 DFQATT, CDR2 SNEGSKA (reference sequence). V was clipped by 1 base and J by 3 bases; unmatched bases: 13.

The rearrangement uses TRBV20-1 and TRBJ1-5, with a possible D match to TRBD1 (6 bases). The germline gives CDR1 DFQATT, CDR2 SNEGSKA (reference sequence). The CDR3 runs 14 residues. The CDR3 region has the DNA TGCAGCGAAGACCGGGGGGCTAGGGATCAGCCCCAGCATTTT. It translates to CSEDRGARDQPQHF.

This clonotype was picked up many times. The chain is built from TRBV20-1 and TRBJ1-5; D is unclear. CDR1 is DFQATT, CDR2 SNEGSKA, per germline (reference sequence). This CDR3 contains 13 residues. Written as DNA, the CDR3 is TGCTCCGCGCAAGGGTCTAAGGGCCAGCCCCAGCATTTT. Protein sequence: CSAQGSKGQPQHF.

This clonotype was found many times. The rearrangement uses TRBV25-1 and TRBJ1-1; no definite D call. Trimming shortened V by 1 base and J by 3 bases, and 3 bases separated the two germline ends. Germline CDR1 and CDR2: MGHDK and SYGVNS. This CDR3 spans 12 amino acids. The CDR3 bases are TGTGCCAGCAGTGAATCGTACACTGAAGCTTTCTTT. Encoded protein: CASSESYTEAFF.

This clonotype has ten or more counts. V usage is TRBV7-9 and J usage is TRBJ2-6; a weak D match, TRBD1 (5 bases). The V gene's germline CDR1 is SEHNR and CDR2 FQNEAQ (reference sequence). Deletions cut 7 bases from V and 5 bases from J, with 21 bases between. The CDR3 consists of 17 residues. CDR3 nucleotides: TGTGCCAGCAAAACTGGGGCCCCTTCTCTACGGGCCAACGTCCTGACTTTC. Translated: CASKTGAPSLRANVLTF. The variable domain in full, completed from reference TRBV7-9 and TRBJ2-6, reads DTGVSQNPRHKITKRGQNVTFRCDPISEHNRLYWYRQTLGQGPEFLTYFQNEAQLEKSRLLSDRFSAERPKGSFSTLEIQRTEQGDSAMYLCASKTGAPSLRANVLTFGAGSRLTVL.

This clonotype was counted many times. This CDR3 is CASSWNDIAEQYF. Here the CDR3 DNA reads TGTGCCAGCAGTTGGAACGACATCGCCGAGCAGTACTTC. The J gene is TRBJ2-7, the V gene TRBV5-8, with D uncertain. Trimming pared 5 bases from V and 6 bases from J, leaving 15 bases between. The CDR3 is 13 residues long. CDR1 is SGHTS, CDR2 YDEGEE, per germline.

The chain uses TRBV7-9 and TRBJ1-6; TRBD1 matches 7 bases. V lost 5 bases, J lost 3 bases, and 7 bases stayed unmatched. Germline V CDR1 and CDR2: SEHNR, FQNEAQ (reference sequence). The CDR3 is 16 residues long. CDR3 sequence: CASSKQRGLYNSPLHF. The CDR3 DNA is TGTGCCAGCAGCAAGCAGAGGGGGCTCTATAATTCACCCCTCCACTTT.

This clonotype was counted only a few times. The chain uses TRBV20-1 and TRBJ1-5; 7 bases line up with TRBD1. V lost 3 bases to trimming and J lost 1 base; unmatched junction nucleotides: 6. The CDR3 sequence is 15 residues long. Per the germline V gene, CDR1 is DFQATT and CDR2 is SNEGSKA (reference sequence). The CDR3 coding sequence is TGCAGTGCTAGGGACAGGAGCGCGAGCAATCAGCCCCAGCATTTT. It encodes CSARDRSASNQPQHF.

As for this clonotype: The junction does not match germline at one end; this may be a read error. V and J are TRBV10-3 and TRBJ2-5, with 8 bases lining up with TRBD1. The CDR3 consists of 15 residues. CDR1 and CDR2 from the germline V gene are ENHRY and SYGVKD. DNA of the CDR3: TGTGCCATCAGTGGGGGCAGGGGGCGCCAAGAGATCCAGTACTTC. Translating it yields CAISGGRGRQEIQYF.

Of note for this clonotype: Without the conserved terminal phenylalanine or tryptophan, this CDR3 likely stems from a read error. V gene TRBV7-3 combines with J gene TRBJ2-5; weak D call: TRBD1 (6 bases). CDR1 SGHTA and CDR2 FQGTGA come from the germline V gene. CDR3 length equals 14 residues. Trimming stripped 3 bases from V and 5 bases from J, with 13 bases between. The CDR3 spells CASSLGQGIETQYV. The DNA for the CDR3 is TGTGCCAGCAGCTTGGGGCAGGGGATCGAGACCCAGTACGTC.

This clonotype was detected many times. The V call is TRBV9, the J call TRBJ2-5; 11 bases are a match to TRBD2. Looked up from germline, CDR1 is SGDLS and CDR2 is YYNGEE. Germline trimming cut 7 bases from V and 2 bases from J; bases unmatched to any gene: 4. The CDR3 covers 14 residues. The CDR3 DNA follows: TGTGCCAGCTCGACTAGCGGGAATCAAGAGACCCAGTACTTC. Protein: CASSTSGNQETQYF.

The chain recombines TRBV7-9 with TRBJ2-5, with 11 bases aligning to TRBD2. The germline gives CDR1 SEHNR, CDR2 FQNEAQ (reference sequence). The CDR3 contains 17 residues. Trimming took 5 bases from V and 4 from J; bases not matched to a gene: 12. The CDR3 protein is CASSPLLAGAGGETQYF. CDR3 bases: TGTGCCAGCAGCCCTCTACTAGCGGGGGCCGGGGGAGAGACCCAGTACTTC.

For the CDR3, the DNA is TGTGCCAGCTTGACCCCGGCCTACGAGCAGTACTTC. Protein: CASLTPAYEQYF. The chain employs TRBV25-1 and TRBJ2-7, with D unresolved. Deletions cut 8 bases from V and 2 bases from J, with 10 bases between. In germline, CDR1 is MGHDK, CDR2 SYGVNS. This CDR3 has 12 residues.

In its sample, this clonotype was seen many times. CDR3 nucleotide sequence: TGCAGCGCCGAGGGGTGGGACAGGGTCCTTTCTGGAAACACCATATATTTT. Translating gives CSAEGWDRVLSGNTIYF. V and J are TRBV29-1 and TRBJ1-3, with 9 bases matching TRBD1. Trimming removed 7 bases from V and 1 base from J; junction bases left unmatched: 14. This CDR3 contains 17 residues. Germline CDR1 SQVTM, CDR2 ANQGSEA.

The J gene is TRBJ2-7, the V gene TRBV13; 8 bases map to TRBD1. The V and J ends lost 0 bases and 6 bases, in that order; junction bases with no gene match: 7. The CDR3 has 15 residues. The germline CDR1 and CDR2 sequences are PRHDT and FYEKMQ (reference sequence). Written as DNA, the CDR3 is TGTGCCAGCAGCTTAGGCCTCGGGACAGGCCGCGAGCAGTACTTC. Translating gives CASSLGLGTGREQYF.

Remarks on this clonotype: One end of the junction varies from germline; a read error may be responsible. For the CDR3, the DNA is TGTACCAGTAGTTCGGACAGTTACGAGCAGTACTTC. Translated: CTSSSDSYEQYF. J is TRBJ2-7 and V is TRBV19, with D possibly being TRBD1 (6 bases). CDR3 length equals 12 residues. Germline CDR1 reads LNHDA; CDR2 reads SQIVND (reference sequence).